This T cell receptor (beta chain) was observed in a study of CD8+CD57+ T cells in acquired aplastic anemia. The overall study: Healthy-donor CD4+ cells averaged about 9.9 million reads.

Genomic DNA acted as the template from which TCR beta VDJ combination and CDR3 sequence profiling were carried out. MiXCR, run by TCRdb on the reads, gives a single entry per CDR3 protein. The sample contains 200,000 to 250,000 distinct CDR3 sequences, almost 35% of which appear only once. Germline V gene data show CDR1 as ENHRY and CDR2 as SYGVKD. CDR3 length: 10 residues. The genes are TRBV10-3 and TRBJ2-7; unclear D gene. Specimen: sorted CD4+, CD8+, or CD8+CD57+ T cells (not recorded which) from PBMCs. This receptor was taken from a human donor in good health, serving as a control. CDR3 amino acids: CPLTSYEQYF. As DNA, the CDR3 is TGTCCCCTCACGTCCTACGAGCAGTACTTC.